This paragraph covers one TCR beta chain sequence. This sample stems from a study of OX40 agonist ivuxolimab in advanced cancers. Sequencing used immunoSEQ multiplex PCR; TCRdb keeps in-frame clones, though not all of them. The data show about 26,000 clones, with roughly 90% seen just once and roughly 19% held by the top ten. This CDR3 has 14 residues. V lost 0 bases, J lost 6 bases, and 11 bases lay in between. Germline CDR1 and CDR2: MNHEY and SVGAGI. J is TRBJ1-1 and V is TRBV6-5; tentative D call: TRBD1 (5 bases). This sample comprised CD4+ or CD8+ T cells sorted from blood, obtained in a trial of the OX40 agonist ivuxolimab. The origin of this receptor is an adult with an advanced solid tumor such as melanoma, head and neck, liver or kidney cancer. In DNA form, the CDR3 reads TGTGCCAGCAGTTACTCGACTGGGGCTCCTGAAGCTTTCTTT. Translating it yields CASSYSTGAPEAFF.